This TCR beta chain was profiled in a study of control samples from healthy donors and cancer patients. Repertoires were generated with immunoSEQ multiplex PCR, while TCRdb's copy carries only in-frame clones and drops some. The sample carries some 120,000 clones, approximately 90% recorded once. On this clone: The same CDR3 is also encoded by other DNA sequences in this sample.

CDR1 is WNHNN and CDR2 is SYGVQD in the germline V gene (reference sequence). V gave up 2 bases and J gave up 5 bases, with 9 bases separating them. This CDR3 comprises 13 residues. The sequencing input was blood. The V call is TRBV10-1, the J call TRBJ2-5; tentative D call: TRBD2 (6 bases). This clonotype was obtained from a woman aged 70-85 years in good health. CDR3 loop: CASSEPGEETQYF. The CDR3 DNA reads TGCGCCAGCAGTGAGCCGGGGGAGGAGACCCAGTACTTC.